This T cell receptor (beta chain) was sequenced during a study of T cells in Graves' hyperthyroidism and ophthalmopathy. It was RNA transcripts that yielded the amplified TCR beta CDR3 regions. A first-round RT-PCR of the TCR CDR3 used the HTBI primer set. TCRdb re-analysed the multiplex PCR reads in MiXCR, keeping a single row per CDR3 protein. This sample has about 350,000 distinct CDR3 sequences, with more than 11% found just once. Looked up from germline, CDR1 is MNHEY and CDR2 is SVGEGT. The CDR3 runs to 11 residues. Points on this clonotype: This may come from a read error, since a much larger clone is one base off.

Newly diagnosed hyperthyroidism, duration under 2 months, in patients aged 18 to 65. The sequencing sample was made of blood. This TCR derives from a woman in her 30s with Graves' hyperthyroidism. This chain uses TRBV6-2 or TRBV6-3 with TRBJ2-2, with D tentatively TRBD2 (5 bases). The CDR3 loop reads CASSYVGELSF. In DNA, the CDR3 is TGTGCCAGCAGTTACGTTGGGGAGCTGTCTTTT.